The T cell receptor beta chain under discussion was sequenced for a study of cytomegalovirus exposure and HLA in healthy donors. Study-wide context: In a later analysis, it was reported that the roughly 130 validation repertoires had been produced on the same platform as the roughly 700 repertoires belonging to the first cohort.

Only in-frame clones appear in the TCRdb table, and some are missing; sequencing was by immunoSEQ multiplex PCR. This sample yields around 300,000 clones, of which approximately 85% are seen a single time; roughly 0.96% belongs to the top ten. In its sample, this clone was seen once. Its target is unknown. The CDR3 is made up of 13 amino acids. V was pared by 4 bases and J by 3 bases, with 9 bases between. Germline lookup yields CDR1 SGHTA and CDR2 FQGNSA. Study outcomes and limitations: Researchers catalogued around 150 TCR beta chains as cytomegalovirus-associated.

The chain links TRBV7-2 to TRBJ1-1; the D gene is possibly TRBD1 (6 bases). This receptor was identified in a man aged 25 to 40 in good health and CMV-seronegative. Material for sequencing was PBMCs. In DNA form, the CDR3 reads TGTGCCAGCAGCTGGTACAGGGACACTGAAGCTTTCTTT. It yields the protein CASSWYRDTEAFF.